What follows describes a single T cell receptor beta chain. TCRdb passed the reads through MiXCR, listing each CDR3 protein once. The profile shows approximately 700,000 distinct CDR3 sequences, approximately 34% of them singletons. The data belong to a study of T cell repertoires in cytomegalovirus infection. This TCR came from a human donor in good health (CMV status not recorded). Some clones in this sample may be carry-over from other donors' samples. The sample comprised PBMCs.

CDR3 protein: CSAPDFSSTDTQYF. DNA for the CDR3: TGCAGTGCTCCGGACTTCTCTAGCACAGATACGCAGTATTTT. The chain couples TRBV20-1 to TRBJ2-3, with a possible D match to TRBD2 (5 bases). The CDR3 length is 14 residues. The germline V and J ends were trimmed by 5 bases and 0 bases, with 12 bases remaining between them. Germline CDR1 and CDR2: DFQATT and SNEGSKA (reference sequence).